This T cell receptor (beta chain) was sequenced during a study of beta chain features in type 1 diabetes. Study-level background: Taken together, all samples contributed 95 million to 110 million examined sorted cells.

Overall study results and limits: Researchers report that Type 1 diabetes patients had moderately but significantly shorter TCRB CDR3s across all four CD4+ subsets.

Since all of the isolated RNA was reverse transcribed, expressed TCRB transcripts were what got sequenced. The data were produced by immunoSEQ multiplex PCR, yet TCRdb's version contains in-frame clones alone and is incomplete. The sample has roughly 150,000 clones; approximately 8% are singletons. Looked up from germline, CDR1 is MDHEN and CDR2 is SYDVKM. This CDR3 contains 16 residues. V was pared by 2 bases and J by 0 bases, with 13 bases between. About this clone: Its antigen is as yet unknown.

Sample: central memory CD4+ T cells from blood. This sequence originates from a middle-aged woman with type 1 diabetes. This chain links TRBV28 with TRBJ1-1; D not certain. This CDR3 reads CASSLRTPYMNTEAFF. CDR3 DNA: TGTGCCAGCAGTTTAAGGACTCCCTACATGAACACTGAAGCTTTCTTT. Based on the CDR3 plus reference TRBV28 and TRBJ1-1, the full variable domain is DVKVTQSSRYLVKRTGEKVFLECVQDMDHENMFWYRQDPGLGLRLIYFSYDVKMKEKGDIPEGYSVSREKKERFSLILESASTNQTSMYLCASSLRTPYMNTEAFFGQGTRLTVV.